The 13 T cell receptor beta chains in this list originate from one sample, sequenced in a study of shared clonotypes between healthy human individuals (dated by TCRdb to the early 2020s). The protocol used for the library was the immunoSEQ multiplex PCR assay. The source is immuneACCESS, and TCRdb retained only in-frame sequences with V and J called. Part of the clones is not carried over; for the studies checked, unresolved V genes explain less than half of this, and the remainder is unexplained. The sample table records roughly 850,000 clones; 96% of these occur just once. The ten largest clones capture under 0.25% of the sample. For the CD8 naive samples, CD45RO-negative cells were positively selected for CCR7, yielding a CD45RA+CCR7+ population from which TemRA cells were excluded. The sequenced sample was naive CD8+ T cells sorted from blood. What the cell subset or site label conveys for this sample: CD45RA+CCR7+. These receptors all come from a man aged 25 to 45 in good health.

The rearrangement uses TRBV9 and TRBJ2-7, with D possibly being TRBD1 or TRBD2 (6 bases each). V gave up 5 bases and J gave up 6 bases, with 12 bases separating them. Germline lookup yields CDR1 SGDLS and CDR2 YYNGEE. This CDR3 has 12 amino acids. The CDR3 region is CASSRRDTEQYF. CDR3 coding DNA: TGTGCCAGCAGTAGGAGGGACACCGAGCAGTACTTC.

The chain combines TRBV4-1 with TRBJ2-1; TRBD1 agrees at 7 bases. The V gene's germline CDR1 is MGHRA and CDR2 YSYEKL. The CDR3 is 20 residues long. With 0 bases clipped from V and 2 bases from J, the junction kept 16 bases outside the gene matches. The CDR3 coding sequence is TGCGCCAGCAGCCAAGAGAGTTCGGAGGAGCTACAGGGGACCTACAATGAGCAGTTCTTC. This codes for CASSQESSEELQGTYNEQFF.

The gene calls are TRBV29-1 and TRBJ1-2; 9 bases map to TRBD1. CDR3 length equals 13 residues. The V and J ends lost 7 bases and 3 bases, in that order; junction bases with no gene match: 6. The V gene's germline CDR1 is SQVTM and CDR2 ANQGSEA. The CDR3 coding sequence is TGCAGCGCGAGGGACAGGGCGGACTATGGCTACACCTTC. Amino acid sequence: CSARDRADYGYTF.

This clone showed up just once. The chain joins TRBV15 to TRBJ2-1, with 8 nucleotides matching TRBD1. Germline CDR1 is LNHNV and CDR2 is YYDKDF (reference sequence). This CDR3 spans 17 amino acids. Unmatched junction bases numbered 8, after V lost 0 bases and J lost 4 bases. CDR3 protein: CATSRDRVGTGYNEQFF. CDR3 nucleotide sequence: TGTGCCACCAGCAGAGATAGGGTTGGGACAGGTTACAATGAGCAGTTCTTC.

Remarks on this clone: A junction end diverges from the germline sequence, so it may reflect a read error. The V call is TRBV7-3, the J call TRBJ2-7; the D is unclear. CDR1 is SGHTA and CDR2 is FQGTGA in the germline V gene. This CDR3 spans 13 amino acids. CDR3 sequence: CASSLGLSSEQYF. The CDR3, as DNA: TGTGCCAGCAGCTTAGGGCTCTCCTCCGAGCAGTACTTC. Using reference TRBV7-3 and TRBJ2-7 for the parts outside the CDR3, the full variable domain is GAGVSQTPSNKVTEKGKYVELRCDPISGHTALYWYRQSLGQGPEFLIYFQGTGAADDSGLPNDRFFAVRPEGSVSTLKIQRTERGDSAVYLCASSLGLSSEQYFGPGTRLTVT.

This chain links TRBV18 with TRBJ2-2; possibly TRBD1 for D (5 bases). Germline assignment: CDR1 KGHSH and CDR2 LQKENI. The V end lost 0 bases, the J end lost 8 bases, and 16 bases lay between the germline ends. The CDR3 sequence is 16 residues long. CDR3 sequence reads: CASSPPLTGAAGELFF. The CDR3, as DNA: TGTGCCAGCTCACCACCGCTCACAGGCGCAGCGGGGGAGCTGTTTTTT.

This clone was seen once. The chain carries TRBV9 and TRBJ2-1; 7 positions match TRBD2. Germline-derived CDR1 and CDR2 are SGDLS and YYNGEE. The CDR3 is 14 residues long. The junction had 7 bases not matched to a gene; V was cut back by 3 bases and J by 7 bases. CDR3 loop: CASSGRLAGNEQFF. Written as DNA, the CDR3 is TGTGCCAGCAGCGGAAGACTAGCAGGAAATGAGCAGTTCTTC. Supplemented by reference TRBV9 and TRBJ2-1, the full variable domain reads DSGVTQTPKHLITATGQRVTLRCSPRSGDLSVYWYQQSLDQGLQFLIQYYNGEERAKGNILERFSAQQFPDLHSELNLSSLELGDSALYFCASSGRLAGNEQFFGPGTRLTVL.

This rearrangement joins TRBV4-1 to TRBJ2-7; 11 bases line up with TRBD1. Losses at the gene ends were 4 bases for V and 5 bases for J; bases not matched to a gene: 4. The CDR3 loop spans 14 amino acids. Germline lookup yields CDR1 MGHRA and CDR2 YSYEKL. The CDR3 loop reads CASSPGTGGDEQYF. Here the CDR3 DNA reads TGCGCCAGCAGCCCCGGGACAGGGGGGGACGAGCAGTACTTC.

The gene calls are TRBV27 and TRBJ2-7, with 8 bases that match TRBD2. CDR3 length: 14 amino acids. The J segment lost 4 bases and the V segment lost 2 bases, leaving 4 bases of the junction unmatched. The V gene's germline CDR1 is MNHEY and CDR2 SMNVEV (reference sequence). The CDR3 loop is CASSLQREWYEQYF. CDR3 bases: TGTGCCAGCAGTTTACAGCGGGAGTGGTACGAGCAGTACTTC.

V is TRBV9 and J is TRBJ2-7; a weak D match, TRBD2 (6 bases). Germline V lookup: CDR1 SGDLS, CDR2 YYNGEE. The CDR3 runs 16 residues. Trimming took 1 base from V and 0 from J, leaving 14 bases between them. The CDR3 region is CASSVSSGINSYEQYF. In DNA, the CDR3 is TGTGCCAGCAGCGTAAGTAGCGGAATCAACTCCTACGAGCAGTACTTC. Supplemented by reference TRBV9 and TRBJ2-7, the full variable domain reads DSGVTQTPKHLITATGQRVTLRCSPRSGDLSVYWYQQSLDQGLQFLIQYYNGEERAKGNILERFSAQQFPDLHSELNLSSLELGDSALYFCASSVSSGINSYEQYFGPGTRLTVT.

The chain recombines TRBV7-9 with TRBJ2-7; TRBD1 is a possible D gene (5 bases). Per germline, CDR1 SEHNR and CDR2 FQNEAQ (reference sequence). CDR3 length: 14 amino acids. V shed 5 bases and J shed 7 bases, with 18 bases lying between them. CDR3 DNA: TGTGCCAGCAGCCCACAGGACCAACGCTATGAGCAGTACTTC. It encodes CASSPQDQRYEQYF.

This clone was found once. The rearrangement joins TRBV9 to TRBJ2-3, with 7 bases that match TRBD2. Germline V gene lookup returns CDR1 SGDLS and CDR2 YYNGEE. CDR3 length equals 14 residues. The CDR3, as DNA: TGTTCCTCCTCAAAGGGGAGGGCCTCAGATACGCAGTATTTT. Translation: CSSSKGRASDTQYF.

The rearrangement links TRBV4-1 to TRBJ2-7, with D perhaps TRBD2 (5 bases). V was trimmed by 6 bases and J by 7 bases, leaving 10 bases between them. The CDR3 contains 11 residues. Germline V gene lookup returns CDR1 MGHRA and CDR2 YSYEKL. CDR3: CASSGGREQYF. As DNA, the CDR3 is TGCGCCAGCAGTGGAGGAAGGGAGCAGTACTTC.